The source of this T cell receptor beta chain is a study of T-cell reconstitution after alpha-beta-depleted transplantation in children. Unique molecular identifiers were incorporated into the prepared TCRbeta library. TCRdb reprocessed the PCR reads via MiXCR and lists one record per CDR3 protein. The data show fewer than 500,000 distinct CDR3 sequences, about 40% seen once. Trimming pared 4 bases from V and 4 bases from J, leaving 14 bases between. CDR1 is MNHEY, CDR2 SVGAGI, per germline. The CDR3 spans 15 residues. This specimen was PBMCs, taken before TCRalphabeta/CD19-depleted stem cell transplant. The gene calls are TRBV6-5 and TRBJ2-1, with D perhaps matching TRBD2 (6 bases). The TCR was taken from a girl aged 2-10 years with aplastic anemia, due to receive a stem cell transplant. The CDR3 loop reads CASSSTLAPYNEQFF. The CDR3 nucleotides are TGTGCCAGCAGTTCGACCCTAGCGCCGTACAATGAGCAGTTCTTC.